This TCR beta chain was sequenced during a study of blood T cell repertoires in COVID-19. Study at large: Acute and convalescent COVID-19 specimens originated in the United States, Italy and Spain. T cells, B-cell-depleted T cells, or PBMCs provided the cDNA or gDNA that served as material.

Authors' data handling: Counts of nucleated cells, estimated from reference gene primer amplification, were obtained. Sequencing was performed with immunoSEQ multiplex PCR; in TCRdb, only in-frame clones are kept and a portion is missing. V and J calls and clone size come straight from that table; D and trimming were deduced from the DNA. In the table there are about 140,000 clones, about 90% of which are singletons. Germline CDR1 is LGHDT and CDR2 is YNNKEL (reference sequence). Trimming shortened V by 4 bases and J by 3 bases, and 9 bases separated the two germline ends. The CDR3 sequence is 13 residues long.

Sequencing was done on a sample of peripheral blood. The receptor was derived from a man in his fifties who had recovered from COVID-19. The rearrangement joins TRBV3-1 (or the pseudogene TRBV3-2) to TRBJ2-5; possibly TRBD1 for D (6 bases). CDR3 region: CASSPRTEETQYF. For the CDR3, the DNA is TGTGCCAGCAGCCCCAGGACAGAAGAGACCCAGTACTTC.